This TCR beta chain was captured by sequencing in a study of memory CD4+ T cells and cytomegalovirus serostatus. Notes on the study in general: CMV serostatus prediction reached median AUC around 0.94, or 0.89 with US-trained model.

Per the germline V gene, CDR1 is SSHAT and CDR2 is FNYEAQ (reference sequence). This CDR3 is built from 14 residues. Original processing notes: After removing out-of-frame reads, 2.3 million or so distinct TCRbeta sequences remained. Data came from immunoSEQ multiplex PCR; TCRdb stores just in-frame clones and leaves some out. The DNA was the basis for D and trimming; V, J and clone size are from that table. This sample yields tens of thousands of clones, of which 79% are seen a single time; about 0.79% belongs to the top ten. The sort gate was single viable CD3+CD4+CD8-CD45RO+ cells for memory CD4+ T cells. CMV serostatus came from serum IgG against pp150, pp28, p38, p52. After thawing, CD4+ T cells were positively selected. Worth noting for this clone: Its antigen is still unknown. An end of the junction differs from the germline gene, which may be a read error.

This chain links TRBV7-7 with TRBJ2-5; 9 positions match TRBD1. Sequencing was carried out using memory CD4+ T cells from blood. This sequence was found in an adult in good health and CMV-seronegative. In DNA, the CDR3 is TGTGCTAGCAGCTCACAGGGGGCCGGGGAGACCCAGTACTTC. As protein: CASSSQGAGETQYF.